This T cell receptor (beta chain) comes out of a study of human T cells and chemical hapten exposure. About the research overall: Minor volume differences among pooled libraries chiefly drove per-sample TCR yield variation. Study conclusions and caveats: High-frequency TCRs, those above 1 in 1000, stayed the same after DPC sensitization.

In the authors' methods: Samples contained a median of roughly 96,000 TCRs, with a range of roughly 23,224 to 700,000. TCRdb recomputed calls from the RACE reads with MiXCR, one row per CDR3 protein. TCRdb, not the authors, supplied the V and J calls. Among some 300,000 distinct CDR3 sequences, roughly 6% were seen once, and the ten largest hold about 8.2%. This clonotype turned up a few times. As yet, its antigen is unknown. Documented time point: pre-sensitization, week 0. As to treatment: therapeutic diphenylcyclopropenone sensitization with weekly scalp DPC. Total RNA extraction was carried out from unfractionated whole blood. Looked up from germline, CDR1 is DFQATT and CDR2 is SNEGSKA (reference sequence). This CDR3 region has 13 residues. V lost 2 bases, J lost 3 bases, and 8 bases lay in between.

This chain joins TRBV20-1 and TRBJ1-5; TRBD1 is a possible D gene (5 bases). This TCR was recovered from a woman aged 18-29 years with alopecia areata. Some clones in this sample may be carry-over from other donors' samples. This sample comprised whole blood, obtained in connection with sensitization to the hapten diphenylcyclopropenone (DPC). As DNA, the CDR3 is TGCAGTGCTAGACGGGGGTTCAATCAGCCCCAGCATTTT. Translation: CSARRGFNQPQHF.